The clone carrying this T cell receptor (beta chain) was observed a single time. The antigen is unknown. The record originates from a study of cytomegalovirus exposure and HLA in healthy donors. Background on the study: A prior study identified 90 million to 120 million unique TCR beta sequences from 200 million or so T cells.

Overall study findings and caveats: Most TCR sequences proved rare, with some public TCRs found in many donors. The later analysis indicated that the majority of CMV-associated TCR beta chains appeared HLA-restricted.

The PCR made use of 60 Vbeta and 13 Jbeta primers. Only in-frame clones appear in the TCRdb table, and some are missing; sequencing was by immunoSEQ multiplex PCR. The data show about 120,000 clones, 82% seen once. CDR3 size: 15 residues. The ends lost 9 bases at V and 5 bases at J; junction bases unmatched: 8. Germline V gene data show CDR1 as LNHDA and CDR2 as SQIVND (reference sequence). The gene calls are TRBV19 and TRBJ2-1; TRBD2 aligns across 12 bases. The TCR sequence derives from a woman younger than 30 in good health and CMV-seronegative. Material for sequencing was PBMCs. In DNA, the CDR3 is TGTGCCAGCCGACTCCTAGCGGGAGGGAACAATGAGCAGTTCTTC. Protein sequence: CASRLLAGGNNEQFF. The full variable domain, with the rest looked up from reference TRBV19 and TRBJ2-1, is DGGITQSPKYLFRKEGQNVTLSCEQNLNHDAMYWYRQDPGQGLRLIYYSQIVNDFQKGDIAEGYSVSREKKESFPLTVTSAQKNPTAFYLCASRLLAGGNNEQFFGPGTRLTVL.